The present entry profiles one T cell receptor (beta chain) with its context. Antigen: not known. The sample is drawn from a study of T cell responses to AZD1222 COVID-19 vaccine. Study-wide findings and caveats: Clonal diversity may have been underestimated in mostly white British donors. Only six AZD1222 recipients tested seropositive at baseline.

The method was immunoSEQ multiplex PCR; TCRdb's version includes in-frame clones alone and lacks a portion of them. This table holds 80,000 to 100,000 clones, about 89% found once. The CDR3 is 16 residues long. Deletions cut 4 bases from V and 5 bases from J, with 21 bases between. The germline V gene has CDR1 SGDLS and CDR2 YYNGEE. The chain recombines TRBV9 with TRBJ1-1; D call uncertain. The TCR originated in an adult who received the AZD1222 COVID-19 vaccine. The sample here was peripheral blood, taken 28 days after the second AZD1222 dose. The CDR3 nucleotides are TGTGCCAGCAGCCCCGGTGGTTTGGGTAAATTGACTGAAGCTTTCTTT. Its translation: CASSPGGLGKLTEAFF.